This TCR beta chain was captured in a study of T cells after yellow fever vaccination. Study results and limitations: Weaker in magnitude, the secondary response showed a faster peak on day 5 versus 15. Post-booster repertoires contained most primary-vaccination clones again (about 95% CD4, around 88% CD8). The appearance of a small share of clonotypes in both CD4 and CD8 compartments was observed.

Germline V gene sequence: CDR1 SGHVS, CDR2 FNYEAQ. The V and J ends lost 5 bases and 6 bases respectively, with 5 bases between them. The CDR3 covers 10 residues. A word on this clonotype: Its target is unknown.

A 5'RACE template-switching step, the method used to make TCR cDNA, added a universal primer site and UMIs. TCRdb itself ran the 5' RACE reads through MiXCR, one entry per CDR3 protein. The sample consists of a few hundred thousand distinct CDR3 sequences, approximately 6% of them appearing once. This receptor was obtained from a man aged 25-45 years who received the YFV17D yellow fever vaccine. The sequenced sample was PBMCs, obtained 5 days after the yellow fever booster vaccination. The chain has TRBV7-6 and TRBJ2-7; D remains unclear. Here the CDR3 reads CASSPAEQYF. CDR3 DNA: TGTGCCAGCAGCCCGGCCGAGCAGTACTTC.